This T cell receptor beta chain came from a study of control samples from healthy donors and cancer patients. The CDR3 loop spans 12 amino acids. In germline, CDR1 is MNHEY, CDR2 SVGAGI. V lost 11 bases, J lost 3 bases, and 13 bases lay in between. Clones were read by immunoSEQ multiplex PCR, and TCRdb kept only the in-frame ones, dropping some. The table includes around 180,000 clones, around 88% detected once. The chain employs TRBV6-5 and TRBJ2-5; D gene unclear. The sequence derives from a woman in her twenties or thirties in good health. The sample taken for sequencing was blood. The CDR3 is CAGASSKETQYF. The CDR3 DNA is TGTGCCGGCGCTAGTTCCAAAGAGACCCAGTACTTC.